These T cell receptor beta chains were read from a single sample in a study of T-cell memory formation after mild COVID-19. TCRdb independently ran MiXCR on the 5' RACE reads; one entry per CDR3 protein. The sample has around 300,000 distinct CDR3 sequences; roughly 19% are singletons. Specimen: PBMCs or a T cell subset sorted from them (not recorded which). These receptors were taken from a young man who had mild COVID-19 (a few samples of this study predate the infection). Cell type and time point are not known. The CDR3 runs from the conserved cysteine through the conserved F or W. Size tells how often a clone was seen (once, few, many) or the class of an expanded clone, and some rows leave it out.

CDR3aa: CASSAYATGENSPLHF
abundance: NA
j_gene: TRBJ1-6
v_gene: TRBV9

CDR3aa: CASSSDPHNRQFF
abundance: NA
j_gene: TRBJ2-1
v_gene: TRBV5-1

CDR3aa: CSARVGGDEQFF
abundance: many
j_gene: TRBJ2-1
v_gene: TRBV20-1

CDR3aa: CASSSPLGLLNTGELFF
abundance: NA
j_gene: TRBJ2-2
v_gene: TRBV6-2/TRBV6-3

CDR3aa: CASSEGGLYGYTF
abundance: NA
j_gene: TRBJ1-2
v_gene: TRBV7-6

CDR3aa: CATPSAVGTIYF
abundance: few
j_gene: TRBJ1-3
v_gene: TRBV6-1

CDR3aa: CASSLAGYYNEQFF
abundance: NA
j_gene: TRBJ2-1
v_gene: TRBV5-1

CDR3aa: CASSPIGRWDTGELFF
abundance: NA
j_gene: TRBJ2-2
v_gene: TRBV4-1

CDR3aa: CASSPVGAMDTEAFF
abundance: NA
j_gene: TRBJ1-1
v_gene: TRBV18

CDR3aa: CASSPSRGVYEQYF
abundance: NA
j_gene: TRBJ2-7
v_gene: TRBV18

CDR3aa: CAISGRREQFF
abundance: few
j_gene: TRBJ2-1
v_gene: TRBV10-3

CDR3aa: CASSMQGATTGIYEQYF
abundance: many
j_gene: TRBJ2-7
v_gene: TRBV5-1

CDR3aa: CASSSGYKNTGELFF
abundance: few
j_gene: TRBJ2-2
v_gene: TRBV11-2

CDR3aa: CASSLGVIYGYTF
abundance: NA
j_gene: TRBJ1-2
v_gene: TRBV12-3/TRBV12-4

CDR3aa: CASSLVSRHNEQFF
abundance: many
j_gene: TRBJ2-1
v_gene: TRBV7-2

CDR3aa: CSASILALTDTQYF
abundance: NA
j_gene: TRBJ2-3
v_gene: TRBV20-1

CDR3aa: CASSHREVAAGELFF
abundance: NA
j_gene: TRBJ2-2
v_gene: TRBV5-1

CDR3aa: CSARGAGNAGELFF
abundance: NA
j_gene: TRBJ2-2
v_gene: TRBV20-1

CDR3aa: CASSPQGIAYEQYF
abundance: NA
j_gene: TRBJ2-7
v_gene: TRBV18

CDR3aa: CASSFKESQPQHF
abundance: few
j_gene: TRBJ1-5
v_gene: TRBV5-6

CDR3aa: CSASPTYTDTQYF
abundance: NA
j_gene: TRBJ2-3
v_gene: TRBV20-1

CDR3aa: CASSYSGTGVYEQYF
abundance: few
j_gene: TRBJ2-7
v_gene: TRBV6-5

CDR3aa: CASSYPLAGATDTQYF
abundance: few
j_gene: TRBJ2-3
v_gene: TRBV2

CDR3aa: CASSPTLSKHEQYF
abundance: NA
j_gene: TRBJ2-7
v_gene: TRBV5-1

CDR3aa: CASRSGQNTEAFF
abundance: NA
j_gene: TRBJ1-1
v_gene: TRBV7-2

CDR3aa: CASSLSDRVETF
abundance: NA
j_gene: TRBJ1-2
v_gene: TRBV28

CDR3aa: CASSATGAGKNIQYF
abundance: few
j_gene: TRBJ2-4
v_gene: TRBV2

CDR3aa: CSAKTGTEGSPLHF
abundance: few
j_gene: TRBJ1-6
v_gene: TRBV20-1

CDR3aa: CASSLKGSETQYF
abundance: NA
j_gene: TRBJ2-5
v_gene: TRBV7-3

CDR3aa: CASSLTSLMNIQYF
abundance: NA
j_gene: TRBJ2-4
v_gene: TRBV12-3/TRBV12-4

CDR3aa: CASSLDFRREQYF
abundance: few
j_gene: TRBJ2-7
v_gene: TRBV7-2

CDR3aa: CASSLSGGALKTQYF
abundance: few
j_gene: TRBJ2-5
v_gene: TRBV12-3/TRBV12-4

CDR3aa: CASSLGHGELFF
abundance: NA
j_gene: TRBJ2-2
v_gene: TRBV7-3

CDR3aa: CASSKARSNQPQHF
abundance: NA
j_gene: TRBJ1-5
v_gene: TRBV27

CDR3aa: CASSLGPFTLIALPNTGELFF
abundance: few
j_gene: TRBJ2-2
v_gene: TRBV7-2

CDR3aa: CATARTANTEAFF
abundance: many
j_gene: TRBJ1-1
v_gene: TRBV7-3

CDR3aa: CASSPGTSTNIQYF
abundance: few
j_gene: TRBJ2-4
v_gene: TRBV5-1